This T cell receptor (beta chain) was captured by sequencing in a study of blood T cell repertoires in COVID-19. Germline loops: CDR1 SGHNT, CDR2 YYREEE (reference sequence). This CDR3 has 16 residues. J gave up 5 bases and V 1 base, and 5 bases lay outside the gene matches. Libraries were prepared by immunoSEQ multiplex PCR; TCRdb keeps only in-frame clonotypes and omits some of them. The table includes 110,000 to 150,000 clones, roughly 77% detected once. The chain employs TRBV5-4 and TRBJ2-2, with 10 bases lining up with TRBD1. The clonotype originates from a man in his fifties or sixties with acute or convalescent COVID-19. Source material: peripheral blood. CDR3 loop: CASSLPGTGVTGELFF. The CDR3 DNA follows: TGTGCCAGCAGCTTGCCGGGGACAGGGGTAACCGGGGAGCTGTTTTTT.